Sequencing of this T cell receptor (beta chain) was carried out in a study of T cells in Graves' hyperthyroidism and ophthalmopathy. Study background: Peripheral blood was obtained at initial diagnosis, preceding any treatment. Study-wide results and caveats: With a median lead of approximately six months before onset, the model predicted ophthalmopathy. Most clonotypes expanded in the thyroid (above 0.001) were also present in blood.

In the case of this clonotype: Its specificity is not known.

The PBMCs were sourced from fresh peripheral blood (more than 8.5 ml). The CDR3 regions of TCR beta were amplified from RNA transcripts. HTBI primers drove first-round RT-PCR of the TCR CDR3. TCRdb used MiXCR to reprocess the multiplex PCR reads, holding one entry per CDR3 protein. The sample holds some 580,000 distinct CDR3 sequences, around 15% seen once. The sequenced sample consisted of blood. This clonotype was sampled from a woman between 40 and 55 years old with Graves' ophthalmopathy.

CDR3 amino acids: CASSPLGTGANVLTF. The CDR3 DNA sequence: TGTGCCAGCTCACCCCTGGGAACTGGGGCCAACGTCCTGACTTTC. This chain links TRBV18 with TRBJ2-6, with D unclear. Per the germline V gene, CDR1 is KGHSH and CDR2 is LQKENI. CDR3 length equals 15 residues. V lost 3 bases and J 2 bases, leaving 8 bases between the germline ends. The variable domain in full, completed from reference TRBV18 and TRBJ2-6, reads NAGVMQNPRHLVRRRGQEARLRCSPMKGHSHVYWYRQLPEEGLKFMVYLQKENIIDESGMPKERFSAEFPKEGPSILRIQQVVRGDSAAYFCASSPLGTGANVLTFGAGSRLTVL.